This entry is about one TCR beta chain. The data originate from a study of control samples from healthy donors and cancer patients. Germline CDR1 MNHEY, CDR2 SVGAGI. This CDR3 has 13 residues. Trimming took off 8 bases at V and 0 bases at J, with 11 bases between the two ends. Libraries were prepared by immunoSEQ multiplex PCR; TCRdb keeps only in-frame clonotypes and omits some of them. Among approximately 160,000 clones, around 94% were seen once, and the ten largest hold 1.2% to 1.5%. This TCR derives from a woman aged 18 to 35 in good health. Input material: blood. The V gene is TRBV6-5, the J gene TRBJ2-7; D ambiguous. In DNA form, the CDR3 reads TGTGCCAGCGCGCCTTTGGGCTCCTACGAGCAGTACTTC. Translating gives CASAPLGSYEQYF.